This TCR beta chain is from a study of T and B cells in COVID-19 patients. The CDR3 is made up of 17 amino acids. The germline gives CDR1 KGHSH, CDR2 LQKENI. V was pared by 4 bases and J by 2 bases, with 19 bases between. Each TRB amplification used roughly 250-550 ng of genomic DNA from blood. Sample share makes this clonotype medium-sized. What it binds is not known. BIOMED2 TRB-A/B primer pools were used in multiplex TRB PCR. TCRdb reprocessed the multiplex PCR reads with MiXCR, giving one entry per CDR3 protein. The top ten hold approximately 6.4% of the sample, which has some 8,100 distinct CDR3 sequences, about 23% seen once. Study observations and caveats: Early severe-case samples and blood from mildly ill patients during symptoms were in short supply.

The specimen sequenced was blood. The TCR was taken from a human donor who had recovered from COVID-19. The chain combines TRBV18 with TRBJ2-3, with D maybe TRBD2 (5 bases). The CDR3 sequence is CASSQGSSKVYTDTQYF. As DNA, the CDR3 is TGTGCCAGCTCACAAGGGAGCTCTAAGGTATACACAGATACGCAGTATTTT.